This passage covers 13 T cell receptor beta chains from one sample sequenced in a study of post-analysis software for immune sequencing data. Study findings and constraints: In patients, about 5 TRBV segments were more frequent than in controls, with TRBV5-6, TRBV5-1 and TRBV20-1 among them.

Their specific antigens are unknown. Researchers reported that TCR beta cDNA libraries carried unique molecular identifiers. TCRdb recomputed calls from the PCR reads with MiXCR, one row per CDR3 protein. Here the sample spans fewer than 850,000 distinct CDR3 sequences, about 32% being singletons. The sequencing sample was made of blood. The source is a girl under 18 with multiple sclerosis.

The rearrangement links TRBV25-1 to TRBJ1-5; maybe TRBD1 (5 bases). The germline CDR1 and CDR2 sequences are MGHDK and SYGVNS. V lost 7 bases, J lost 4 bases, and 8 bases lay in between. The CDR3 is 12 amino acids. The CDR3 DNA follows: TGTGCCAGCAACCACAGGAATCAGCCCCAGCATTTT. Translating gives CASNHRNQPQHF.

A remark on this clonotype: Relative to the germline gene, one junction end is altered; a read error may explain this. The rearrangement links TRBV15 to TRBJ2-1, with 8 bases matching TRBD1. The CDR3 sequence is 21 residues long. The germline CDR1 and CDR2 sequences are LNHNV and YYDKDF (reference sequence). The CDR3 loop is CATSRDMGLVVKKGQGTERFF. The CDR3 nucleotides read TGTGCCACCAGCAGAGATATGGGCTTGGTCGTCAAGAAAGGACAGGGCACGGAGCGGTTCTTC.

This clonotype has more than one count but fewer than ten. The genes are TRBV28 and TRBJ2-5; TRBD1 might be the D (5 bases). TRBJ2-7 matches the DNA end more closely, so the J call is doubtful. The germline CDR1 and CDR2 sequences are MDHEN and SYDVKM. The CDR3 extends over 15 amino acids. CDR3 DNA sequence: TGTGCCAGCAGTTTAACCCAGGGCTACTCCTACGAGCAGTACTTC. Residues: CASSLTQGYSYEQYF.

This chain uses TRBV6-2 or TRBV6-3 with TRBJ2-1, with D possibly TRBD2 on 6 matching bases. CDR1 and CDR2 (germline): MNHEY, SVGEGT. The CDR3 extends over 16 amino acids. The V gene lost 5 bases and the J gene lost 0 bases, with 14 bases spanning the gap. The CDR3 DNA reads TGTGCCAGCAGTCCTGATAGCGGATCCTCCTACAATGAGCAGTTCTTC. Protein sequence: CASSPDSGSSYNEQFF.

V gene TRBV6-4 combines with J gene TRBJ1-5; possible D gene TRBD1, 6 bases. With 6 bases removed from V and 9 bases from J, the gap between germline ends came to 18 bases. The CDR3 totals 14 residues. CDR1 is MRHNA, CDR2 SNTAGT, per germline. CDR3: CASSPTGNSRPQHF. Here the CDR3 DNA reads TGTGCCAGCAGCCCCACAGGGAACAGTCGGCCCCAGCATTTT.

This chain joins TRBV5-6 and TRBJ2-5; D gene unclear. The V and J ends lost 4 bases and 5 bases respectively, with 9 bases between them. This CDR3 has 12 amino acids. CDR1 and CDR2 (germline): SGHDT, YYEEEE. Here the CDR3 DNA reads TGTGCCAGCAGCATAGTATGGGAGACCCAGTACTTC. This encodes CASSIVWETQYF.

This clonotype was observed a few times. The rearrangement uses TRBV20-1 and TRBJ2-1; 12 nucleotides match TRBD1. Trimming removed 3 bases from V and 15 bases from J; junction bases left unmatched: 9. Germline V gene lookup returns CDR1 DFQATT and CDR2 SNEGSKA (reference sequence). This CDR3 contains 13 residues. The CDR3 region is CSASPNGTGGLFF. CDR3 DNA sequence: TGCAGTGCTAGCCCAAACGGGACAGGGGGCCTGTTCTTC.

This sequence joins TRBV20-1 and TRBJ2-5; TRBD2 agrees at 9 bases. The V gene's germline CDR1 is DFQATT and CDR2 SNEGSKA (reference sequence). This CDR3 comprises 13 residues. Germline trimming cut 7 bases from V and 2 bases from J; bases unmatched to any gene: 5. The CDR3 is CSEASGVQETQYF. As DNA, the CDR3 is TGCAGTGAGGCTAGCGGGGTTCAAGAGACCCAGTACTTC.

Many counts were recorded for this clonotype. The rearrangement links TRBV7-2 to TRBJ2-7; D perhaps matches TRBD1 (5 bases). Germline CDR1 SGHTA, CDR2 FQGNSA. The length of the CDR3 is 12 residues. Trimming removed 2 bases at V and 5 bases at J, with 7 bases between. The CDR3 sequence: CASSLTQDEQYF. In DNA, the CDR3 is TGTGCCAGCAGCTTAACACAGGACGAGCAGTACTTC.

This clonotype was counted at least ten times. V and J are TRBV12-3 or TRBV12-4 and TRBJ1-4; a weak D match, TRBD1 (6 bases). V lost 3 bases and J 8 bases, leaving 10 bases between the germline ends. CDR3 length equals 13 residues. Here the CDR3 reads CASSLRRGEKLFF. The CDR3 nucleotides are TGTGCCAGCAGTTTGCGTAGGGGGGAAAAACTGTTTTTT.

V gene TRBV5-1 combines with J gene TRBJ2-5; 13 bases align to TRBD2. The CDR3 is 16 amino acids. V was pared by 3 bases and J by 2 bases, with 4 bases of the junction left unmatched. The germline V gene has CDR1 SGHRS and CDR2 YFSETQ. This CDR3 reads CASSSGTSGEQETQYF. CDR3 DNA sequence: TGCGCCAGCAGCTCAGGGACTAGCGGGGAGCAAGAGACCCAGTACTTC.

The chain joins TRBV15 to TRBJ2-7; a weak D match, TRBD1 (6 bases). Trimming shortened V by 8 bases and J by 3 bases, and 14 bases separated the two germline ends. This CDR3 contains 13 residues. Germline-derived CDR1 and CDR2 are LNHNV and YYDKDF (reference sequence). CDR3 in amino acids: CATGTGKVYEQYF. In nucleotides, the CDR3 is TGTGCCACCGGCACAGGGAAGGTCTACGAGCAGTACTTC.

This clonotype was observed a single time. The V and J genes are TRBV2 and TRBJ1-1; a weak D match, TRBD1 (5 bases). CDR1 SNHLY and CDR2 FYNNEI come from the germline V gene. The ends were cut back, 8 bases at V and 4 bases at J, with 14 bases in the middle. This CDR3 has 13 amino acids. The CDR3 DNA is TGTGCCAGCGGCGGGGACCAGAGCACTGAAGCTTTCTTT. It specifies CASGGDQSTEAFF.